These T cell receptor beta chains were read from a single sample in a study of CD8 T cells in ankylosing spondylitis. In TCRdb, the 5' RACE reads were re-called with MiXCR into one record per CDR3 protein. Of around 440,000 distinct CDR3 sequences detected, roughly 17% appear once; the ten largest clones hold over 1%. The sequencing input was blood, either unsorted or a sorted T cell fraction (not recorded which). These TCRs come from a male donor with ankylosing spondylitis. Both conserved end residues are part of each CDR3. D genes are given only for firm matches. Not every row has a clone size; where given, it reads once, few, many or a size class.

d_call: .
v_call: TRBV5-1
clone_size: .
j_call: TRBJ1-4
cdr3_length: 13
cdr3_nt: TGCGCCAGCAGCCTATCCGGGGACGAAAAACTGTTTTTT
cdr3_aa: CASSLSGDEKLFF

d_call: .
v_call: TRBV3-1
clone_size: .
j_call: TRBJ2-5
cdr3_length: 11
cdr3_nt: TGTGCCAGCAGCCACGGGGAGACCCAGTACTTC
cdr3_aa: CASSHGETQYF

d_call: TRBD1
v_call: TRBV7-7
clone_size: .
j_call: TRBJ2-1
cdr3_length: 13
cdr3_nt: TGTGCTAGCAGCTTAGAGAGGGGGCGTGAGCAGTTCTTC
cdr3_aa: CASSLERGREQFF

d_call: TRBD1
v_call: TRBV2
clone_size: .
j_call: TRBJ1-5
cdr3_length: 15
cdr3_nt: TGTGCCAGCAGTGGAACAGGGGGCGGTGGTCAGCCCCAGCATTTT
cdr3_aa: CASSGTGGGGQPQHF

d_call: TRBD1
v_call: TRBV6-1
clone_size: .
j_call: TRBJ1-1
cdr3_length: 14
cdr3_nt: TGTGCCAGCAGTACAGGGGGCGCGAGCACTGAAGCTTTCTTT
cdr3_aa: CASSTGGASTEAFF

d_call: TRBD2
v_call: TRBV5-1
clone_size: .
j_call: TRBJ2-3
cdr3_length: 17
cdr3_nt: TGCGCCAGCAGCTTGGCCAAGGTCGGCGGGAGGGCAGATACGCAGTATTTT
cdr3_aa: CASSLAKVGGRADTQYF

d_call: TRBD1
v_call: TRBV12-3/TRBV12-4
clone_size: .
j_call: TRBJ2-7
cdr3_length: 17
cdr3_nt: TGTGCCAGCAGTTTAAGGGCTGACAGGGTGAGGACCTACGAGCAGTACTTC
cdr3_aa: CASSLRADRVRTYEQYF

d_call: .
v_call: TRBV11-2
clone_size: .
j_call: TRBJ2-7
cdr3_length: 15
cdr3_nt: TGTGCCAGCAGCTTATCGCAGATCGTCCGCTACGAGCAGTACTTC
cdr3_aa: CASSLSQIVRYEQYF

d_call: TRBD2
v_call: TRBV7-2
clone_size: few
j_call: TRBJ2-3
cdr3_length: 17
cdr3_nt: TGTGCCAGCAGCTTAGGACTAGCGGGAAAGTGGCCAGATACGCAGTATTTT
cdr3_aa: CASSLGLAGKWPDTQYF

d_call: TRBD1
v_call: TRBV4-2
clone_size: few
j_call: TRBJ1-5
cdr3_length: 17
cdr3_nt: TGTGCCAGCAGCCAAGAGTTGAGCAGGGGGCTCAATCAGCCCCAGCATTTT
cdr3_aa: CASSQELSRGLNQPQHF

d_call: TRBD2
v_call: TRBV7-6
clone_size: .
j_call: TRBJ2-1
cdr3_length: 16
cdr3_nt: TGTGCCAGCAGCTTCGGGGGACTAGCGGCCTACAATGAGCAGTTCTTC
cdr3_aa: CASSFGGLAAYNEQFF

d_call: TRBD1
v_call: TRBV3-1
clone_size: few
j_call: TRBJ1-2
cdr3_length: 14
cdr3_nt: TGTGCCAGCAGCCCCCAGACAGGGCACTATGGCTACACCTTC
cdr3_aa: CASSPQTGHYGYTF

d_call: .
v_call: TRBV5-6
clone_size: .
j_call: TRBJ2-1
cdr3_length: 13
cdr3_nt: TGTGCCAGCAGCTTTGACAGGAACAATGAGCAGTTCTTC
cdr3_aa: CASSFDRNNEQFF

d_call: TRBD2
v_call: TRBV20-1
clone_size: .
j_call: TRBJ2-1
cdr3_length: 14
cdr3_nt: TGCAGTGCTGAAGGGGGACTAGAGATCAATGAGCAGTTCTTC
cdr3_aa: CSAEGGLEINEQFF

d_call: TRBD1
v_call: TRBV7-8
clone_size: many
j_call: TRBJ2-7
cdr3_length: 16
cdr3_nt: TGTGCCAGCAGTTACGACACCGGGACAGTACTACGATCGCAGTACTTC
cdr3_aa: CASSYDTGTVLRSQYF

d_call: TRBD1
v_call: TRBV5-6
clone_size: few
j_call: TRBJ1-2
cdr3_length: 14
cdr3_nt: TGTGCCAGCAGCTTGGTGGACAGGGACTATGGCTACACCTTC
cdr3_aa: CASSLVDRDYGYTF

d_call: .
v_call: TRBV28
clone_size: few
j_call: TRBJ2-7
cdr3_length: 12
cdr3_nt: TGTGCCAGCAGTCCTACCTACCTCGAGCAGTACTTC
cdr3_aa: CASSPTYLEQYF

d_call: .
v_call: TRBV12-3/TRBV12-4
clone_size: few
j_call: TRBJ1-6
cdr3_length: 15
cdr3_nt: TGTGCCAGCAGGAAGGAGCAGATAAATAATTCACCCCTCCACTTT
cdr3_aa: CASRKEQINNSPLHF

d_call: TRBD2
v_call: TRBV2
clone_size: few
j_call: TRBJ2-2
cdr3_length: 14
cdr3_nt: TGTGCCAGAGGACCCGGGACTAGCACCGGGGAGCTGTTTTTT
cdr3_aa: CARGPGTSTGELFF

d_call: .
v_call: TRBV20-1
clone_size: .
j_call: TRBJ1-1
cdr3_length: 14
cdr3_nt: TGCAGTGCTAGAGCGGGACACCCGAACACTGAAGCTTTCTTT
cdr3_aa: CSARAGHPNTEAFF

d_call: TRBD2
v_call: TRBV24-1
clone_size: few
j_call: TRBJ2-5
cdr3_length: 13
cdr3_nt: TGTGCCACCAGCGGGGGGTACCAAGAGACCCAGTACTTC
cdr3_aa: CATSGGYQETQYF

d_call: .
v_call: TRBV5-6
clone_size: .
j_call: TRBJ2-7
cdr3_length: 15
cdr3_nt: TGTGCCAGCAGCTTAGGACCAGGAGGGACCTACGAGCAGTACTTC
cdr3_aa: CASSLGPGGTYEQYF

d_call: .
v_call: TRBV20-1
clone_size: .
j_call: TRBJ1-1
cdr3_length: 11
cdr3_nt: TGCAGGATACAAGTGAACACTGAAGCTTTCTTT
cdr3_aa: CRIQVNTEAFF

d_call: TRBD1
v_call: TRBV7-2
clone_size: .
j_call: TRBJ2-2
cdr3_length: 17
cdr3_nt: TGTGCCAGCAGCCAAGACAGGGATTGGGTTTACACCGGGGAGCTGTTTTTT
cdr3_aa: CASSQDRDWVYTGELFF

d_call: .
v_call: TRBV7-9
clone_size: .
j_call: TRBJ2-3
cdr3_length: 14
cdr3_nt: TGTGCCAGCAGCTTTTATAGCGACACAGATACGCAGTATTTT
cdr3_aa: CASSFYSDTDTQYF

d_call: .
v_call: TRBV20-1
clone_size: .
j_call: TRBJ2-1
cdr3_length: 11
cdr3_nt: TGCAGTGCGCCTAGCATCGATGAGCAGTTCTTC
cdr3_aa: CSAPSIDEQFF

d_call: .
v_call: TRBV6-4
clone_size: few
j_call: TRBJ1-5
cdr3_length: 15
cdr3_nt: TGTGCCAGCAGTGTAGGGGAGAGCGGCCGTCAGCCCCAGCATTTT
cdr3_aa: CASSVGESGRQPQHF

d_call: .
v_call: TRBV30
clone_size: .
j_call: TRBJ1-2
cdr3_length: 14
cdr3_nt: TGTGCCTGGAGTAGCTCGGTGGCGAACTATGGCTACACCTTC
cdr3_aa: CAWSSSVANYGYTF

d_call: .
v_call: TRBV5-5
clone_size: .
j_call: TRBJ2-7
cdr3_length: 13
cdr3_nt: TGTGCCAGCAGCTCAATGGGGTCCTACGAGCAGTACTTC
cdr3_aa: CASSSMGSYEQYF

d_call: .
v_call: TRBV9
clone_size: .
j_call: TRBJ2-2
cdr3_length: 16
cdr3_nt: TGTGCCAGCAGCGTAGCCCCGGACACGCGCACCGGGGAGCTGTTTTTT
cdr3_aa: CASSVAPDTRTGELFF

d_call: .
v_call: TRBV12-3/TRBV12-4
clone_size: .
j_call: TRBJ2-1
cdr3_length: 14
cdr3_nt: TGTGCCAGCAGTTTACGACAGGGAGGAGGTCAGCAGTTCTTC
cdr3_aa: CASSLRQGGGQQFF

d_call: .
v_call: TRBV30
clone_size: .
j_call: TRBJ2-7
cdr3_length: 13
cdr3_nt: TGTGCCTGGACTCGACCGAGCAACTACGAGCAGTACTTC
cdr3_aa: CAWTRPSNYEQYF

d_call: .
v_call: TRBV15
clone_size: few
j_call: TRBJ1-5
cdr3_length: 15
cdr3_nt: TGTGCCACCAGCAGAGTGTTGGGGGGAGGGCAGCCCCAGCATTTT
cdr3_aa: CATSRVLGGGQPQHF

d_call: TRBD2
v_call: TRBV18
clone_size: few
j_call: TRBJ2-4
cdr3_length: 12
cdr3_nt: TGTGCCACCCGGGAGGGCAAAAACATTCAGTACTTC
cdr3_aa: CATREGKNIQYF

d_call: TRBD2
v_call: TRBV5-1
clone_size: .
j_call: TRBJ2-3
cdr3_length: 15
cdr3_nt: TGCGCCAGCTCCAAGGAGCGGGAGGGCACAGATACGCAGTATTTT
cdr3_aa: CASSKEREGTDTQYF

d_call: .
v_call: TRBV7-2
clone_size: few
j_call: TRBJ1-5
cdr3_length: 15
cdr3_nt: TGTGCCAGCAGCGTTGCCGGGACCGGCAATCAGCCCCAGCATTTT
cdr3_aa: CASSVAGTGNQPQHF

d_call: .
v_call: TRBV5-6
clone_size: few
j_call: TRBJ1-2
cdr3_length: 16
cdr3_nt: TGTGCCAGCAGCTTGTCCGGACAGCTAGGCCCCTATGGCTACACCTTC
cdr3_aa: CASSLSGQLGPYGYTF

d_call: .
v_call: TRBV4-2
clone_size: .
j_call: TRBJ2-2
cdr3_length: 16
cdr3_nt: TGTGCCAGCAGCCAAGGTGGGACTCCGGACACCGGGGAGCTGTTTTTT
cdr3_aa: CASSQGGTPDTGELFF

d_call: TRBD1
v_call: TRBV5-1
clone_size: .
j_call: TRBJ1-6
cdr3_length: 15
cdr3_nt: TGCGCCAGCAGCAGGGGACAGGGTGATAATTCACCCCTCCACTTT
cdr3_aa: CASSRGQGDNSPLHF

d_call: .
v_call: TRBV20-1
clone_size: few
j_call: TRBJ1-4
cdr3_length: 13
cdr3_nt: TGCAGTGCTAGGGCTACAGGGAACGAAAAACTGTTTTTT
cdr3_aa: CSARATGNEKLFF

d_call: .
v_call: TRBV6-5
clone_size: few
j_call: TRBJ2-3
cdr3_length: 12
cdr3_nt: TGTGCCGCAAGGGACTTCACAGATACGCAGTATTTT
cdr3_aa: CAARDFTDTQYF

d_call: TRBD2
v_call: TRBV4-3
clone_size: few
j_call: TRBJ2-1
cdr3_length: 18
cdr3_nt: TGCGCCAGCAGCCAAGCCGAGGTTAGCGGGAGTCCCTACAATGAGCAGTTCTTC
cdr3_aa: CASSQAEVSGSPYNEQFF

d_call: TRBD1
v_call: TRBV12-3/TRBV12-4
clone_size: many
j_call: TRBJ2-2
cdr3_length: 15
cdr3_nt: TGTGCCAGCAGATTAGAGAGGGGGCGCCCCGGGGAGCTGTTTTTT
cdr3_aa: CASRLERGRPGELFF

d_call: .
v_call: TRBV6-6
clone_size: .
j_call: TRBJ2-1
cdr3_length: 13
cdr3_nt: TGTGCCAGCAGACTAACAGGGCCTAATGAGCAGTTCTTC
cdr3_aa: CASRLTGPNEQFF

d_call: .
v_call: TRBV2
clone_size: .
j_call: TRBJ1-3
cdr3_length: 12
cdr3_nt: TGTGCCAGCGAGGGCTCCGGAAACACCATATATTTT
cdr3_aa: CASEGSGNTIYF

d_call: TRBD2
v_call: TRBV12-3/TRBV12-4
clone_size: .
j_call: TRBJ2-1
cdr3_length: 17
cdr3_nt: TGTGCCAGCAGCACCTTCCCCGGGACTAGCGGGGGCAATGAGCAGTTCTTC
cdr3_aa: CASSTFPGTSGGNEQFF

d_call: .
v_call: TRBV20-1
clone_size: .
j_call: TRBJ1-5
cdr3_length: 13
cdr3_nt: TGCAGTGCTAGAGAAGATAGCAATCAGCCCCAGCATTTT
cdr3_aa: CSAREDSNQPQHF

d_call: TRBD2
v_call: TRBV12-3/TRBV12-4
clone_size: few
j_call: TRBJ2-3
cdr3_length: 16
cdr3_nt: TGTGCCAGCGGGACTAGCGGCTGGGCCCCCCCAGATACGCAGTATTTT
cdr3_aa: CASGTSGWAPPDTQYF

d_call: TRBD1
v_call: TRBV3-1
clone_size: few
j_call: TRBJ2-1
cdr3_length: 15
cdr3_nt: TGTGCCAGCAGCCAAGCCGGGACAGTGATGGATGAGCAGTTCTTC
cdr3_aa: CASSQAGTVMDEQFF

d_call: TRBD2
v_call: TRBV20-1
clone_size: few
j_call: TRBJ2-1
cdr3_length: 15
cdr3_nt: TGCAGTGCTAGAGGGGGGACTAGCGGAGTCAATGAGCAGTTCTTC
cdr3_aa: CSARGGTSGVNEQFF

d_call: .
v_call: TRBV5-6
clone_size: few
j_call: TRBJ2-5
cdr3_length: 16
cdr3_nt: TGTGCCAGCAGCTTGGGTAGGCTGTGGGTAGAAGAGACCCAGTACTTC
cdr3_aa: CASSLGRLWVEETQYF

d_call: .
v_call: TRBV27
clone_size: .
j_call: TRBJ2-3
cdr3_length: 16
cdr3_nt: TGTGCCAGCAGTTTATCGAGGACTATGGAGCGGTACGAGCAGTATTTT
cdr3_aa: CASSLSRTMERYEQYF

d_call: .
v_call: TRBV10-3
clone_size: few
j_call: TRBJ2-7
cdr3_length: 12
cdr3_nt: TGTGCCATCAGTGAGGGGTCGGGCGAGCAGTACTTC
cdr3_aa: CAISEGSGEQYF

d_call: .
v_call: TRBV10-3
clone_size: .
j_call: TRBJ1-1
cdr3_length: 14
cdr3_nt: TGTGCCATCAGTGAATCAGGGGTCCACACTGAAGCTTTCTTT
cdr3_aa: CAISESGVHTEAFF

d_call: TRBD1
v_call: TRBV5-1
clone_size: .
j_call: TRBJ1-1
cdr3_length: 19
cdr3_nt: TGCGCCAGCACGTCGGGTGGGAAGTTGAGTGGGACAGGGGAAACTGAAGCTTTCTTT
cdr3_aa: CASTSGGKLSGTGETEAFF

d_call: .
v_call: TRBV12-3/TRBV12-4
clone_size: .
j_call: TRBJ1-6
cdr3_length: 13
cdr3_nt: TGTGCCAGCAGTTTGGGGCTTTGGTCACCCCTCCACTTT
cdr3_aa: CASSLGLWSPLHF

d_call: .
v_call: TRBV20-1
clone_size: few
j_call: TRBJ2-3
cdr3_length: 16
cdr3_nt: TGCAGTGCTCCCCCCGGGGGCGGATTTGGAACAGATACGCAGTATTTT
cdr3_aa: CSAPPGGGFGTDTQYF

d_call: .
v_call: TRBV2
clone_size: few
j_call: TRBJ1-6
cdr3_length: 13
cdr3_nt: TGTGCCAGCACGGAGGGTACTGATTCACCCCTCCACTTT
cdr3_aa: CASTEGTDSPLHF

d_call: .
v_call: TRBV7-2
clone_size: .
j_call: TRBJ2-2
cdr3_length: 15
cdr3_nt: TGTGCCAGCAGCCCGGGACATCCTGTACCCGGGGAGCTGTTTTTT
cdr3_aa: CASSPGHPVPGELFF

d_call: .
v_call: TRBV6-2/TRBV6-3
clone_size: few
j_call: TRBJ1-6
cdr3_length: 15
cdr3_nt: TGTGCCAGCAGTTACGCCGCTCCAAGGAATTCACCCCTCCACTTT
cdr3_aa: CASSYAAPRNSPLHF